The 8 T cell receptor beta chains listed next were all sequenced from one sample in a study of T cell changes during pregnancy in multiple sclerosis. Clones were read by immunoSEQ multiplex PCR, and TCRdb kept only the in-frame ones, dropping some. The sample lists 29,000 or so clones; around nine tenths were seen once. Sequenced material: CD4+ T cells from peripheral blood mononuclear cells, taken in the first trimester of pregnancy. The receptor set was obtained from a female donor with multiple sclerosis, enrolled in a pregnancy study.

The chain combines TRBV9 with TRBJ2-3; 9 positions match TRBD2. The CDR3 sequence is 17 residues long. J lost 2 bases, V lost 4 bases, and 11 bases had no gene match. In germline, CDR1 is SGDLS, CDR2 YYNGEE. CDR3 sequence: CASSSLLLAGSTDTQYF. In DNA form, the CDR3 reads TGTGCCAGCAGCTCACTACTCCTAGCGGGGTCCACAGATACGCAGTATTTT.

The V and J genes are TRBV7-9 and TRBJ1-3, with D maybe TRBD1 (5 bases). V was pared by 5 bases and J by 2 bases, with 13 bases between. The germline V gene encodes CDR1 SEHNR and CDR2 FQNEAQ (reference sequence). The CDR3 totals 15 residues. The CDR3 bases are TGTGCCAGCAGCACCACCTCGGGGGCTGGAAACACCATATATTTT. Amino acids: CASSTTSGAGNTIYF. The variable domain in full, completed from reference TRBV7-9 and TRBJ1-3, reads DTGVSQNPRHKITKRGQNVTFRCDPISEHNRLYWYRQTLGQGPEFLTYFQNEAQLEKSRLLSDRFSAERPKGSFSTLEIQRTEQGDSAMYLCASSTTSGAGNTIYFGEGSWLTVV.

The rearrangement joins TRBV30 to TRBJ2-1; 15 positions match TRBD2. Germline lookup yields CDR1 GTSNPN and CDR2 SVGIG (reference sequence). The trim removed 2 bases at V and 5 bases at J, leaving 16 bases unmatched. The CDR3 spans 20 residues. The CDR3 DNA sequence: TGTGCCTGGAGTCCCATTCCGGGACTAGCGGGGGGATTACAGGACAATGAGCAGTTCTTC. Amino acid sequence: CAWSPIPGLAGGLQDNEQFF.

This chain joins TRBV7-8 and TRBJ2-7; D is possibly TRBD1 (5 bases). CDR1 SGHVS and CDR2 FQNEAQ come from the germline V gene. CDR3 size: 11 residues. Trimming removed 6 bases at V and 7 bases at J, with 10 bases between. The CDR3 loop reads CASSLGQEQYF. The CDR3 DNA reads as TGTGCCAGCAGTCTCGGACAAGAGCAGTACTTC.

The DNA of the CDR3 is TGTGCCAGCAGCTCCCCCGGTGGCTACACCTTC. This gives the protein CASSSPGGYTF. The chain uses TRBV7-9 and TRBJ1-2; no reliable D call. Trimming pared 4 bases from V and 7 bases from J, leaving 7 bases between. Germline-derived CDR1 and CDR2 are SEHNR and FQNEAQ (reference sequence). The CDR3 extends over 11 amino acids.

This rearrangement joins TRBV9 to TRBJ2-2, with 7 bases lining up with TRBD1. After removal of 3 bases from V and 4 bases from J, the junction contained 9 bases not matched to a gene. This CDR3 region has 16 residues. Germline V lookup: CDR1 SGDLS, CDR2 YYNGEE. CDR3 region: CASSAQGVQATGELFF. As DNA, the CDR3 is TGTGCCAGCAGCGCCCAGGGGGTCCAAGCCACCGGGGAGCTGTTTTTT.

The chain employs TRBV7-9 and TRBJ1-5, with a weak D call TRBD1 (6 bases). Per the germline V gene, CDR1 is SEHNR and CDR2 is FQNEAQ (reference sequence). V lost 5 bases and J lost 4, with 12 bases in between. The CDR3 runs to 14 residues. CDR3 loop: CASSQGHQNQPQHF. CDR3 DNA sequence: TGTGCCAGCAGCCAGGGACATCAAAATCAGCCCCAGCATTTT. Variable domain in full (rest from reference TRBV7-9 and TRBJ1-5): DTGVSQNPRHKITKRGQNVTFRCDPISEHNRLYWYRQTLGQGPEFLTYFQNEAQLEKSRLLSDRFSAERPKGSFSTLEIQRTEQGDSAMYLCASSQGHQNQPQHFGDGTRLSIL.

The rearrangement links TRBV10-3 to TRBJ2-5, with TRBD2 identical over 15 bases. Germline CDR1 reads ENHRY; CDR2 reads SYGVKD. The CDR3 contains 16 residues. The ends lost 3 bases at V and 7 bases at J; junction bases unmatched: 6. CDR3 sequence: CAISDGTSGGFGTQYF. CDR3 sequence (DNA): TGTGCCATCAGTGATGGGACTAGCGGGGGGTTTGGGACCCAGTACTTC.